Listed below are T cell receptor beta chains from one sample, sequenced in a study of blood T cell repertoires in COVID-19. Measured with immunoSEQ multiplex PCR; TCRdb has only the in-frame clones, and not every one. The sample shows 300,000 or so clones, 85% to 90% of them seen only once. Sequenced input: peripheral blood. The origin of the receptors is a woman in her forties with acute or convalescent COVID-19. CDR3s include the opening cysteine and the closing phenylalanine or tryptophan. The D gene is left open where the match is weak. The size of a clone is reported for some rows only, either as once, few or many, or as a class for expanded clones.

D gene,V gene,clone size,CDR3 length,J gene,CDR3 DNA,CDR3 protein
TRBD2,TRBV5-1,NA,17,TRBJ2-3,TGCGCCAGCAGCCCAAACGTAGCGGGGCGGAGCACAGATACGCAGTATTTT,CASSPNVAGRSTDTQYF
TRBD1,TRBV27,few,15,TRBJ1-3,TGTGCCAGCAGCCCCCTACAGGGGGCGTTTGGCACCATATATTTT,CASSPLQGAFGTIYF
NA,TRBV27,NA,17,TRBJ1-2,TGTGCCAGCAGTTTATCCTATTCTTTGGTGCGGCTCTATGGCTACACCTTC,CASSLSYSLVRLYGYTF
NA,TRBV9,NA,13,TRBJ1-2,TGTGCCAGCAGCGTAGAATCAGGCAGTGGCTACACCTTC,CASSVESGSGYTF
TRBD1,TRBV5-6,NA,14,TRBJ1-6,TGTGCCAGCAGCTTCGGACAGGGTAATTCACCCCTCCACTTT,CASSFGQGNSPLHF
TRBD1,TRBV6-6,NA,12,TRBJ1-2,TGTGCCAGCACAGACAGGGGCTATGGCTACACCTTC,CASTDRGYGYTF
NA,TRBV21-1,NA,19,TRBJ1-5,TGTGCCAGCAGCAAAGGCCAGGGAATATCGGTCAGGAAAGATCAGCCCCAGCATTTT,CASSKGQGISVRKDQPQHF
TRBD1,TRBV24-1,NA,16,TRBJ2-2,TGTGCCACCAGTGATGGACAGGGTTCCCGCACCGGGGAGCTGTTTTTT,CATSDGQGSRTGELFF
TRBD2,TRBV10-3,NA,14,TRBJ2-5,TGTGCCATCAGCCCCGGGACTAGCGGGGAGACCCAGTACTTC,CAISPGTSGETQYF
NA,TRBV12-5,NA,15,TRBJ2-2,TGTGCTAGTGGTTTAAGGACAGCGGGGTTCGGGGAGCTGTTTTTT,CASGLRTAGFGELFF
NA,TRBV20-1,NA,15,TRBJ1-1,TGCAGTGCTAGTTTCGGGGGGTCAATAAACACTGAAGCTTTCTTT,CSASFGGSINTEAFF
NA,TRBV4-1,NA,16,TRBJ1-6,TGCGCCAGCAGCCAAGATTGGTCAGGGTTCGGTTCACCCCTCCACTTT,CASSQDWSGFGSPLHF
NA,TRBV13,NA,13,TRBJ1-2,TGTGCCAGCAGCACCAGGGGATTGAATGGCTACACCTTC,CASSTRGLNGYTF
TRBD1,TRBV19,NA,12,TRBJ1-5,TGTGCCGGGGGACAGGAAGGACAGCCCCAGCATTTT,CAGGQEGQPQHF
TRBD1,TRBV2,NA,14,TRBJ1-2,TGTGCCAGCAGTGAGGACAGGGGGTTCTATGGCTACACCTTC,CASSEDRGFYGYTF
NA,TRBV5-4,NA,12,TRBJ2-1,TGTGCCAGCAGCGCTAGGAGAGACGAGCAGTTCTTC,CASSARRDEQFF
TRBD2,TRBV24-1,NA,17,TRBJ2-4,TGTGCCACCTCCCCCCTAGCGGGGGTGCTAGCCAAAAACATTCAGTACTTC,CATSPLAGVLAKNIQYF
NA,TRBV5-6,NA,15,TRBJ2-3,TGTGCCAGCACCTCGACGGACAGCTACACAGATACGCAGTATTTT,CASTSTDSYTDTQYF
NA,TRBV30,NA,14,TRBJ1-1,TGTGCCTGGACCCGACGGAGCAGGAACACTGAAGCTTTCTTT,CAWTRRSRNTEAFF
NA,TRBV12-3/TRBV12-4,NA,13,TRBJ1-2,TGTGCCAGCAGTTTGGGCAGGGATCTCGGCTACACCTTC,CASSLGRDLGYTF
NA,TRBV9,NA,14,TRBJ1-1,TGTGCCAGCAGCGCTGGGCCCTTTGACGCTGAAGCTTTCTTT,CASSAGPFDAEAFF
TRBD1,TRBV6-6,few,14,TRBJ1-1,TGTGCCAGCAGTAAACAGGGGGCTGCCACTGAAGCTTTCTTT,CASSKQGAATEAFF
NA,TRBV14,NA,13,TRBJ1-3,TGTGCCAGCAGCCAATATTTGGCCAACACCATATATTTT,CASSQYLANTIYF
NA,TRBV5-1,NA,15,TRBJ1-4,TGCGCCAGCAGCTTTACAGGGCCCACTAATGAAAAACTGTTTTTT,CASSFTGPTNEKLFF
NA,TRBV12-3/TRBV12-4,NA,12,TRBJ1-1,TGTGCCAGCAGTTTGGGCAGAACTGAAGCTTTCTTT,CASSLGRTEAFF
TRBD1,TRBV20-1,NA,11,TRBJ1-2,TGCAGTGCTGGGTCGACAGGGACCTACACCTTC,CSAGSTGTYTF
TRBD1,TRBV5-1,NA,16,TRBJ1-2,TGCGCCAGCACCCTTTACTCAGGGGGCGCGGTCGGTGGCTACACCTTC,CASTLYSGGAVGGYTF
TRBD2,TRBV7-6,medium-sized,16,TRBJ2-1,TGTGCCAGCAGCCCTGGTGTCCGGGGGGGGCACAATGAGCAGTTCTTC,CASSPGVRGGHNEQFF